These T cell receptor beta chains were read from a single sample in a study of Graves' ophthalmopathy and Graves' hyperthyroidism. TCRdb re-derived calls from the multiplex PCR reads in MiXCR, one entry per CDR3 protein. This table holds roughly 300,000 distinct CDR3 sequences, about 17% found once. The sequenced sample was peripheral blood. Source of these receptors: an adult man with Graves' ophthalmopathy. Both conserved end residues are part of each CDR3. The D gene is left open where the match is weak. Clone size is shown for a subset of rows, as once, few, many or a class of expanded clone.

size: many; J: TRBJ2-7; D: TRBD1; V: TRBV4-2; DNA: TGTGCCAGCAGCCAAGAGTTAGGGGGCGGCGGGCAGTACTTC; CDR3: CASSQELGGGGQYF
size: many; J: TRBJ2-5; D: NA; V: TRBV10-3; DNA: TGTGCCATCAGTGAGCGGGAGCAAGAGACCCAGTACTTC; CDR3: CAISEREQETQYF
size: few; J: TRBJ2-5; D: NA; V: TRBV6-1; DNA: TGTGCCAGCAGAGTCTGGGAGACCCAGTACTTC; CDR3: CASRVWETQYF
size: many; J: TRBJ1-2; D: NA; V: TRBV3-1; DNA: TGTGCCAGCAGCCAAGGCCGGTGGGGGGGCTATGGCTACACCTTC; CDR3: CASSQGRWGGYGYTF
size: many; J: TRBJ1-5; D: NA; V: TRBV19; DNA: TGTGCCAGTAATTCTCTGAATAGCAATCAGCCCCAGCATTTT; CDR3: CASNSLNSNQPQHF
size: many; J: TRBJ2-5; D: TRBD2; V: TRBV6-5; DNA: TGTGCCAGCAGTTCGGGGGGGCGAGAGACCCAGTACTTC; CDR3: CASSSGGRETQYF
size: many; J: TRBJ2-7; D: NA; V: TRBV11-2; DNA: TGTGCCAGCAGCTTTAGACAGATTTCCTACGAGCAGTACTTC; CDR3: CASSFRQISYEQYF
size: many; J: TRBJ2-2; D: TRBD2; V: TRBV19; DNA: TGTGCCAGTAGTATTGATCGTGGGAGGGCTGGGACCGGGGAGCTGTTTTTT; CDR3: CASSIDRGRAGTGELFF
size: many; J: TRBJ1-2; D: NA; V: TRBV6-5; DNA: TGTGCCAGCAGTTACTCCAGGGGATTTAACTATGGCTACACCTTC; CDR3: CASSYSRGFNYGYTF
size: many; J: TRBJ1-6; D: TRBD1; V: TRBV4-1; DNA: TGCGCCAGCAGCCGACAAACAGGGGGGAATTCACCCCTCCACTTT; CDR3: CASSRQTGGNSPLHF
size: few; J: TRBJ2-5; D: NA; V: TRBV7-2; DNA: TGTGCCAGCAGCTTACTGTATAAAGTTGGGGAGACCCAGTACTTC; CDR3: CASSLLYKVGETQYF
size: many; J: TRBJ2-6; D: NA; V: TRBV20-1; DNA: TGCAGTGCTATACAGACAGACTCTGGGGCCAACGTCCTGACTTTC; CDR3: CSAIQTDSGANVLTF
size: many; J: TRBJ2-5; D: NA; V: TRBV29-1; DNA: TGCAGCTCCCCTAGAGGAGAGACCCAGTACTTC; CDR3: CSSPRGETQYF
size: many; J: TRBJ1-5; D: NA; V: TRBV6-2/TRBV6-3; DNA: TGTGCCAGCAGCCATTCCGGGACGCGCGGGTATCAGCCCCAGCATTTT; CDR3: CASSHSGTRGYQPQHF
size: many; J: TRBJ1-5; D: NA; V: TRBV2; DNA: TGTGCCAGCAGTGAGGGTCCTCCATATTTCGATCAGCCCCAGCATTTT; CDR3: CASSEGPPYFDQPQHF
size: many; J: TRBJ1-5; D: NA; V: TRBV19; DNA: TGTGCCACCGGACTCTACAGAAGCAATCAGCCCCAGCATTTT; CDR3: CATGLYRSNQPQHF
size: many; J: TRBJ2-7; D: TRBD2; V: TRBV2; DNA: TGTGCCAGCACCATAGCGGGGCCCGTTGGCGAGCAGTACTTC; CDR3: CASTIAGPVGEQYF
size: many; J: TRBJ2-5; D: NA; V: TRBV25-1; DNA: TGTGCCAGCAGTGAATCCAGGGGACCCTACCAAGAGACCCAGTACTTC; CDR3: CASSESRGPYQETQYF
size: many; J: TRBJ1-5; D: NA; V: TRBV6-1; DNA: TGTGCCAGCAGTGAGATGGGAGATCAGCCCCAGCATTTT; CDR3: CASSEMGDQPQHF
size: many; J: TRBJ2-5; D: TRBD2; V: TRBV6-2/TRBV6-3; DNA: TGTGCCAGCAGTTTACTAGCGGAGACCAAGTACCAAGAGACCCAGTACTTC; CDR3: CASSLLAETKYQETQYF
size: many; J: TRBJ1-1; D: NA; V: TRBV5-1; DNA: TGCGCCAGCAGCTTGACAGGGTTTACTGAAGCTTTCTTT; CDR3: CASSLTGFTEAFF
size: many; J: TRBJ2-5; D: NA; V: TRBV12-3/TRBV12-4; DNA: TGTGCCAGCAGTTCCCAGGCAAGGGACGAGACCCAGTACTTC; CDR3: CASSSQARDETQYF
size: many; J: TRBJ1-5; D: TRBD1; V: TRBV6-2/TRBV6-3; DNA: TGTGCCAGCAGTGTGGACAGGGGGCGCGGGCAGCCCCAGCATTTT; CDR3: CASSVDRGRGQPQHF
size: many; J: TRBJ1-2; D: NA; V: TRBV28; DNA: TGTGCCAGCGGATCCGGGCCGGCTAACTATGGCTACACCTTC; CDR3: CASGSGPANYGYTF
size: few; J: TRBJ2-7; D: TRBD1; V: TRBV30; DNA: TGTGCCTGGAGTGCTCATTTGAGACAGGGAGCTCGCGAGCAGTACTTC; CDR3: CAWSAHLRQGAREQYF
size: NA; J: TRBJ2-7; D: TRBD1; V: TRBV6-1; DNA: TGTGCCAGCCAAACCGGGACAGGGGGCTTCGAGCAGTACTTC; CDR3: CASQTGTGGFEQYF
size: NA; J: TRBJ1-3; D: NA; V: TRBV10-3; DNA: TGTGCCATCCGATCTACCACAGGTCGTGGAAACACCATATATTTT; CDR3: CAIRSTTGRGNTIYF
size: NA; J: TRBJ2-5; D: TRBD1; V: TRBV27; DNA: TGTGCCAGCAGAGGCCGTGGACAGGGACAAGAGACCCAGTACTTC; CDR3: CASRGRGQGQETQYF
size: many; J: TRBJ2-5; D: NA; V: TRBV20-1; DNA: TGCAGTGCGCCCCTTATAACAGGACAAGAGACCCAGTACTTC; CDR3: CSAPLITGQETQYF
size: many; J: TRBJ1-3; D: NA; V: TRBV12-3/TRBV12-4; DNA: TGTGCCAGCAGTTTCTACATCGGGGACACCATATATTTT; CDR3: CASSFYIGDTIYF
size: many; J: TRBJ2-7; D: NA; V: TRBV5-1; DNA: TGCGCCAGCAGCTCCCAGACCCAGTCCCTCGAGCAGTACTTC; CDR3: CASSSQTQSLEQYF
size: many; J: TRBJ1-2; D: NA; V: TRBV20-1; DNA: TGCAGTGCTAGAGATAATGGGGCCGGCGGTGGCTACACCTTC; CDR3: CSARDNGAGGGYTF
size: many; J: TRBJ2-2; D: NA; V: TRBV11-2; DNA: TGTGCCAGTAGTAGGAGAAACACCGGGGAGCTGTTTTTT; CDR3: CASSRRNTGELFF
size: many; J: TRBJ2-7; D: NA; V: TRBV30; DNA: TGTGCCTGGAGTTCCAGGGGCGAGCAGTACTTC; CDR3: CAWSSRGEQYF
size: many; J: TRBJ2-5; D: TRBD2; V: TRBV29-1; DNA: TGCAGCGTTGAAACTAGCGGGGACGCGCTTTACCAAGAGACCCAGTACTTC; CDR3: CSVETSGDALYQETQYF
size: NA; J: TRBJ1-2; D: NA; V: TRBV6-1; DNA: TGTGCCAGCAAGCCGGGCGGAACTAACTATGGCTACAACTTC; CDR3: CASKPGGTNYGYNF
size: many; J: TRBJ1-6; D: NA; V: TRBV30; DNA: TGTGCCTGGAGTCCGGGCCCTAATAATTCACCCCTCCACTTT; CDR3: CAWSPGPNNSPLHF
size: NA; J: TRBJ1-2; D: NA; V: TRBV6-1; DNA: TGTGCCAGCTCTAAGTTTGTAGATGGCTACACCTTC; CDR3: CASSKFVDGYTF
size: many; J: TRBJ2-5; D: NA; V: TRBV24-1; DNA: TGTGCCACCAGTGAGGGACATACTGAGACCCAGTACTTC; CDR3: CATSEGHTETQYF
size: many; J: TRBJ2-2; D: TRBD1; V: TRBV28; DNA: TGTGCCAGCAGTACAGGGACAGGGATCCTCGACACCGGGGAGCTGTTTTTT; CDR3: CASSTGTGILDTGELFF
size: many; J: TRBJ2-7; D: NA; V: TRBV6-2/TRBV6-3; DNA: TGTGCCAGCAGCGACGCAGGGGTGGGCGAGCAGTACTTC; CDR3: CASSDAGVGEQYF
size: many; J: TRBJ1-2; D: NA; V: TRBV30; DNA: TGTGCCTGGAGTGGAGTTGGCTACACCTTC; CDR3: CAWSGVGYTF
size: NA; J: TRBJ1-2; D: TRBD1; V: TRBV6-5; DNA: TGTGCCAGCAGTTACTCGACAGGGGCGTCGGGCTACACCTTC; CDR3: CASSYSTGASGYTF